This T cell receptor (beta chain) was profiled in a study of control samples from healthy donors and cancer patients. The protocol was immunoSEQ multiplex PCR, while the TCRdb copy is restricted to in-frame clones and leaves out a portion. The table for this sample gives under 200,000 clones. With 1 base removed from V and 2 bases from J, the gap between germline ends came to 18 bases. Germline CDR1 and CDR2: MGHRA and YSYEKL. The CDR3 extends over 18 amino acids. The TCR was taken from a woman aged 30 to 39 in good health. Sequencing input: blood. The rearrangement joins TRBV4-1 to TRBJ1-5, with D possibly being TRBD1 (5 bases). CDR3 sequence: CASSQGLIREWGNQPQHF. The CDR3 DNA sequence: TGCGCCAGCAGCCAAGGCCTCATCAGGGAATGGGGCAATCAGCCCCAGCATTTT.